These 21 T cell receptor beta chains were sequenced from one sample in a study of graft-versus-host responses after intestinal transplantation. Clones were sequenced by immunoSEQ multiplex PCR, and TCRdb holds only the in-frame ones, with some missing. Among 75,000 to 100,000 clones listed, about 90% were seen once. Their cognate antigens are unknown. Sequenced here: unstimulated CD4+ T cells sorted from spleen or lymph node cells, sampled before intestinal transplant. These receptors originate from a human donor who received an intestinal transplant.

For the CDR3, the DNA is TGTGCCAGAAGCAAAATGGGACACGAGGGGTATCAGCCCCAGCATTTT. It encodes CARSKMGHEGYQPQHF. The V call is TRBV5-3, the J call TRBJ1-5, with D perhaps TRBD1 (6 bases). TRBV5-3 is an open reading frame whose function is uncertain. V was cut by 4 bases and J by 5 bases, with 19 bases left in between. The CDR3 is 16 amino acids.

The chain joins TRBV7-2 to TRBJ1-3; possibly TRBD1 for D (5 bases). With 3 bases removed from V and 4 bases from J, the gap between germline ends came to 16 bases. Germline lookup yields CDR1 SGHTA and CDR2 FQGNSA. The CDR3 extends over 16 amino acids. This CDR3 reads CASSFVRVGWGNTIYF. CDR3 coding DNA: TGTGCCAGCAGCTTCGTCAGGGTCGGGTGGGGAAACACCATATATTTT.

This clone came up once. This chain links TRBV6-5 with TRBJ1-2, with 10 positions matching TRBD1. The V segment lost 5 bases and the J segment 2 bases; nucleotides outside the gene matches: 2. CDR3 size: 14 residues. The germline CDR1 and CDR2 sequences are MNHEY and SVGAGI. CDR3 nucleotides: TGTGCCAGCAGTGGGGGACAGGGGAACTATGGCTACACCTTC. Its protein product is CASSGGQGNYGYTF.

This chain connects TRBV27 to TRBJ2-3, with 7 bases matching TRBD2. Germline V CDR1 and CDR2: MNHEY, SMNVEV (reference sequence). V was clipped by 6 bases and J by 3 bases; unmatched bases: 12. The CDR3 length is 16 residues. CDR3 protein: CASSSHRDYSTDTQYF. CDR3 nucleotides: TGTGCCAGCAGCTCTCACCGGGACTACTCAACAGATACGCAGTATTTT.

A word on this clone: Other nucleotide sequences in the sample specify the same CDR3. The chain combines TRBV27 with TRBJ2-1; 7 positions agree with TRBD2. The CDR3 contains 16 residues. V shed 7 bases and J 4 bases; nucleotides not matched to a gene: 13. Germline V gene sequence: CDR1 MNHEY, CDR2 SMNVEV (reference sequence). The CDR3 is CASKLGTTLIYNEQFF. As DNA, the CDR3 is TGTGCCAGCAAGCTCGGGACTACCCTCATTTACAATGAGCAGTTCTTC.

This clone was found once. The rearrangement links TRBV18 to TRBJ1-1; D is possibly TRBD1 (6 bases). Trimming cost V 5 bases and J 4 bases, with 20 bases left between them. The CDR3 contains 16 residues. Germline CDR1 reads KGHSH; CDR2 reads LQKENI. CDR3 loop: CASSATVADRRTEAFF. DNA for the CDR3: TGTGCCAGCTCAGCAACCGTTGCAGACAGGCGCACTGAAGCTTTCTTT.

The rearrangement joins TRBV5-4 to TRBJ2-2; the match to TRBD2 covers 7 bases. Trimming at V came to 4 bases and at J to 4 bases, leaving 16 bases not matched to a gene. The CDR3 is 18 residues long. The germline V gene has CDR1 SGHNT and CDR2 YYREEE (reference sequence). Here the CDR3 DNA reads TGTGCCAGCAGCGACAAGATCTTGCGGGAGCGGATCACCGGGGAGCTGTTTTTT. This gives the protein CASSDKILRERITGELFF.

The chain links TRBV11-2 to TRBJ1-2; D might be TRBD1 (5 bases). V shed 1 base and J shed 0 bases, with 9 bases lying between them. The CDR3 has 15 amino acids. In germline, CDR1 is SGHAT, CDR2 FQNNGV. For the CDR3, the DNA is TGTGCCAGCAGCTTAGTAGACAGCTCTAACTATGGCTACACCTTC. Translation gives CASSLVDSSNYGYTF. Full variable domain (outside the CDR3, taken from reference TRBV11-2 and TRBJ1-2): EAGVAQSPRYKIIEKRQSVAFWCNPISGHATLYWYQQILGQGPKLLIQFQNNGVVDDSQLPKDRFSAERLKGVDSTLKIQPAKLEDSAVYLCASSLVDSSNYGYTFGSGTRLTVV.

The V and J genes are TRBV7-8 and TRBJ2-7; 9 bases map to TRBD2. This CDR3 is built from 15 residues. Per the germline V gene, CDR1 is SGHVS and CDR2 is FQNEAQ. Unmatched junction bases numbered 5, after V lost 2 bases and J lost 3 bases. CDR3 residues: CASSLPAGGDYEQYF. The CDR3 DNA reads as TGTGCCAGCAGCTTACCCGCGGGAGGGGACTACGAGCAGTACTTC.

CDR3 sequence: CASGLVLGLAGAGGEQYF. In DNA form, the CDR3 reads TGTGCTAGTGGTTTGGTACTCGGACTAGCGGGGGCCGGAGGGGAGCAGTACTTC. This rearrangement joins TRBV12-5 to TRBJ2-5; 13 bases fit TRBD2. J gave up 11 bases and V 0 bases, and 15 bases lay outside the gene matches. This CDR3 is 18 amino acids long. The germline V gene encodes CDR1 LGHNT and CDR2 FRNRAP.

This clone showed up just once. The chain recombines TRBV2 with TRBJ2-2; maybe TRBD1 (6 bases). CDR3 length: 15 amino acids. V lost 3 bases, J lost 6 bases, and 14 bases lay in between. Germline V CDR1 and CDR2: SNHLY, FYNNEI. CDR3 coding DNA: TGTGCCAGCAGTGAGCTCGGACAGCCCCCCGGGGAGCTGTTTTTT. This gives the protein CASSELGQPPGELFF.

This chain joins TRBV14 and TRBJ1-1; a possible D gene is TRBD1 (6 bases). CDR3 length: 14 amino acids. Germline values: CDR1 SGHDN, CDR2 FVKESK. Trimming took off 1 base at V and 10 bases at J, with 16 bases between the two ends. The CDR3 DNA reads TGTGCCAGCAGCCAAGGGAGGTTAGGGGGTAGAGCTTTCTTT. It is translated as CASSQGRLGGRAFF.

CDR3 sequence (DNA): TGTGCCAGCAGGGACAGGGGAAGCTCCTACGAGCAGTACTTC. Residues: CASRDRGSSYEQYF. This chain links TRBV28 with TRBJ2-7, with 9 bases identical to TRBD1. The V gene end was trimmed by 6 bases and the J gene end by 0 bases; junction bases not matched to a gene: 3. The germline V gene encodes CDR1 MDHEN and CDR2 SYDVKM. The CDR3 covers 14 residues.

The V and J genes are TRBV6-1 and TRBJ2-7, with D perhaps matching TRBD1 (5 bases). Germline assignment: CDR1 MNHNS and CDR2 SASEGT. CDR3 length equals 13 residues. Between the trimmed V and J ends, which lost 3 bases and 3 bases, there was a span of 9 bases. CDR3: CASSELQDYEQYF. The CDR3 nucleotides are TGTGCCAGCAGTGAGTTACAGGACTACGAGCAGTACTTC.

The rearrangement uses TRBV18 and TRBJ2-3, with D perhaps matching TRBD1 (6 bases). Trimming pared 3 bases from V and 6 bases from J, leaving 10 bases between. The V gene's germline CDR1 is KGHSH and CDR2 LQKENI. The CDR3 is 13 amino acids. This CDR3 reads CASSPQGLDTQYF. CDR3 nucleotide sequence: TGTGCCAGCTCACCTCAGGGGTTGGATACGCAGTATTTT.

The chain combines TRBV29-1 with TRBJ2-5, with 8 bases lining up with TRBD1. Losses at the gene ends were 3 bases for V and 5 bases for J; bases not matched to a gene: 11. Germline V gene data show CDR1 as SQVTM and CDR2 as ANQGSEA. The CDR3 extends over 15 amino acids. This CDR3 is CSVERATGADETQYF. The CDR3 DNA reads as TGCAGCGTTGAGAGGGCGACAGGGGCTGATGAGACCCAGTACTTC.

V is TRBV30 and J is TRBJ1-2; no clear D. The V gene lost 0 bases and the J gene lost 4 bases, with 18 bases spanning the gap. The CDR3 is made up of 16 amino acids. CDR1 is GTSNPN and CDR2 is SVGIG in the germline V gene (reference sequence). The CDR3 region is CAWSVLSGDGIYGYTF. CDR3 nucleotides: TGTGCCTGGAGTGTACTGTCCGGGGATGGAATCTATGGCTACACCTTC.

This chain connects TRBV21-1 to TRBJ2-7; the D call of TRBD2 is as the table states it, not checked on the DNA. TRBV21-1 is labeled a pseudogene. This CDR3 has 19 residues. The DNA of the CDR3 is TGTGCCAGCAGCCGGAACTCAAATGGGTCTAGCGGGGGGGTCTACGAGCAGTACTTC. This translates into CASSRNSNGSSGGVYEQYF.

CDR3 in DNA: TGTGCCAGCAGCCAAGGACCCGACAGGGGCGGCTATGGCTACACCTTC. It specifies CASSQGPDRGGYGYTF. The V gene is TRBV4-2, the J gene TRBJ1-2; TRBD1 matches at 8 bases. Germline CDR1 LGHNA, CDR2 YNFKEQ. The CDR3 has 16 residues. V trimming: 1 base; J trimming: 4 bases; junction bases outside the gene matches: 8.

This chain connects TRBV6-5 to TRBJ2-5, with 8 bases that match TRBD2. This CDR3 comprises 15 residues. Germline V CDR1 and CDR2: MNHEY, SVGAGI. Trimming cost V 0 bases and J 7 bases; bases outside gene matches: 7. CDR3 protein: CASSYSTGGAGTQYF. CDR3 in DNA: TGTGCCAGCAGTTACTCTACCGGGGGGGCAGGGACCCAGTACTTC.

The chain carries TRBV7-7 and TRBJ2-5; 10 bases are a match to TRBD2. Germline CDR1 is SSHAT and CDR2 is FNYEAQ (reference sequence). The V segment lost 5 bases and the J segment 1 base; nucleotides outside the gene matches: 4. The CDR3 covers 15 residues. The CDR3 DNA reads TGTGCCAGCAGCCCACTAGCGGGGATCCAAGAGACCCAGTACTTC. Translating it yields CASSPLAGIQETQYF.